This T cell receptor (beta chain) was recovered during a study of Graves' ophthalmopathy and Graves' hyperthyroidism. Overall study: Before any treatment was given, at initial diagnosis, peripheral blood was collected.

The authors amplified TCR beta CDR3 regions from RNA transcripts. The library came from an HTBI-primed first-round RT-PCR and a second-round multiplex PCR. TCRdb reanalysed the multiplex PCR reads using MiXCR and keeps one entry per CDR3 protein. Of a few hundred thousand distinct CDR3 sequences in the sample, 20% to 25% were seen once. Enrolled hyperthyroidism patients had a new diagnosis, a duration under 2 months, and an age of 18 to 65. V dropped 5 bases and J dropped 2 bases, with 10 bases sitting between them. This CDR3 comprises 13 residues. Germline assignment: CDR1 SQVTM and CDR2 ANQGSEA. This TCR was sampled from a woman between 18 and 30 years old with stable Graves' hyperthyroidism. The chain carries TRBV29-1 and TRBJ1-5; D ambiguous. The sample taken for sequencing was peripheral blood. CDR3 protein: CSVNPGGNQPQHF. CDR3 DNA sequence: TGCAGCGTTAACCCGGGAGGCAATCAGCCCCAGCATTTT.